The 15 T cell receptor beta chains presented below share a single source sample, sequenced in a study of blood T cell repertoires in COVID-19. TCRdb's table, derived via immunoSEQ multiplex PCR, lists solely in-frame clones and lacks some. The sample includes tens of thousands of clones, roughly 88% of them seen just once. Sequences were obtained from peripheral blood. Receptor source: a man aged 25 to 45 with acute or convalescent COVID-19.

J is TRBJ1-4 and V is TRBV30; tentatively, D is TRBD1 (5 bases). The CDR3 has 14 amino acids. V lost 1 base to trimming and J lost 8 bases, with 14 bases between them. CDR1 and CDR2 from the germline V gene are GTSNPN and SVGIG (reference sequence). The CDR3: CAWSGQGWREKLFF. In nucleotides, the CDR3 is TGTGCCTGGAGTGGGCAGGGCTGGAGAGAAAAACTGTTTTTT.

The gene calls are TRBV19 and TRBJ2-6; perhaps TRBD2 as D (5 bases). The CDR3 has 21 amino acids. Looked up from germline, CDR1 is LNHDA and CDR2 is SQIVND (reference sequence). Between the trimmed V and J ends, which lost 6 bases and 1 base, there was a span of 28 bases. The CDR3 spells CASRGVPVPSPRGSGANVLTF. CDR3 in DNA: TGTGCCAGTAGGGGAGTTCCAGTTCCCAGTCCCCGTGGGTCTGGGGCCAACGTCCTGACTTTC.

The rearrangement joins TRBV4-1 to TRBJ2-2, with TRBD1 as a possible D gene (5 bases). This CDR3 spans 18 amino acids. Trimming stripped 4 bases from V and 0 bases from J, with 18 bases between. The germline gives CDR1 MGHRA, CDR2 YSYEKL. CDR3 in DNA: TGCGCCAGCAGCCTTAGGGCTTGGGGCGAGACGAACACCGGGGAGCTGTTTTTT. It specifies CASSLRAWGETNTGELFF.

This clone was detected many times. DNA for the CDR3: TGTGCCAGTAGTATAATAGCGGATGAGCAGTTCTTC. This sequence encodes CASSIIADEQFF. The J gene is TRBJ2-1, the V gene TRBV19; weak D call: TRBD2 (6 bases). V dropped 2 bases and J dropped 8 bases, with 7 bases sitting between them. CDR1 and CDR2 (germline): LNHDA, SQIVND (reference sequence). This CDR3 spans 12 amino acids. Filled out from reference TRBV19 and TRBJ2-1, the complete variable domain reads DGGITQSPKYLFRKEGQNVTLSCEQNLNHDAMYWYRQDPGQGLRLIYYSQIVNDFQKGDIAEGYSVSREKKESFPLTVTSAQKNPTAFYLCASSIIADEQFFGPGTRLTVL.

The V and J genes are TRBV29-1 and TRBJ1-5; 8 bases are a match to TRBD1. Germline CDR1 and CDR2: SQVTM and ANQGSEA. This CDR3 has 13 amino acids. V lost 7 bases, J lost 5 bases, and 7 bases stayed unmatched. The CDR3, as DNA: TGCAGCGCCGCGGACAGGGCGGATCAGCCCCAGCATTTT. This gives the protein CSAADRADQPQHF.

V is TRBV7-3 and J is TRBJ2-2; no clear D. The V end lost 3 bases, the J end lost 6 bases, and 11 bases lay between the germline ends. CDR1 and CDR2 from the germline V gene are SGHTA and FQGTGA. The CDR3 runs to 14 residues. CDR3 loop: CASSLAGSAGELFF. The CDR3 DNA sequence: TGTGCCAGCAGCTTGGCAGGCTCTGCCGGGGAGCTGTTTTTT.

V and J are TRBV24-1 and TRBJ2-5; TRBD1 agrees at 7 bases. The V segment lost 2 bases and the J segment 4 bases; nucleotides outside the gene matches: 6. The germline gives CDR1 KGHDR, CDR2 SFDVKD. CDR3 size: 15 residues. The CDR3 loop is CATSDSGGLGETQYF. CDR3 nucleotides: TGTGCCACCAGTGATTCAGGGGGTTTAGGAGAGACCCAGTACTTC.

This clone was detected only a few times. The chain combines TRBV3-1 (or the pseudogene TRBV3-2) with TRBJ1-2, with TRBD1 identical over 7 bases. CDR3 length: 13 residues. CDR1 is LGHDT and CDR2 is YNNKEL in the germline V gene (reference sequence). V was pared by 5 bases and J by 6 bases, with 6 bases of the junction left unmatched. The CDR3 region has the DNA TGTGCCAGCAGCTTGCAGGGGGTAAATGGCTACACCTTC. Translating gives CASSLQGVNGYTF.

The chain employs TRBV19 and TRBJ2-7; 13 nucleotides align to TRBD2. V shed 6 bases and J 4 bases; nucleotides not matched to a gene: 3. In germline, CDR1 is LNHDA, CDR2 SQIVND (reference sequence). The CDR3 sequence is 14 residues long. The CDR3 DNA sequence: TGTGCCAGTAGACGGACTAGCGGGAGTTACGAGCAGTACTTC. Protein product: CASRRTSGSYEQYF.

The J gene is TRBJ1-2, the V gene TRBV7-9; 7 bases are shared with TRBD1. Germline V CDR1 and CDR2: SEHNR, FQNEAQ (reference sequence). This CDR3 is built from 15 residues. The ends lost 4 bases at V and 0 bases at J; junction bases unmatched: 5. In DNA form, the CDR3 reads TGTGCCAGCAGCTCGACAGGGACGCCTAACTATGGCTACACCTTC. This codes for CASSSTGTPNYGYTF.

This chain uses TRBV4-1 with TRBJ1-3; a possible D gene is TRBD1 (6 bases). The CDR3 is made up of 15 amino acids. The germline V gene has CDR1 MGHRA and CDR2 YSYEKL. V lost 2 bases to trimming and J lost 3 bases, with 11 bases between them. The CDR3: CASSQTGLNGNTIYF. CDR3 DNA sequence: TGCGCCAGCAGCCAAACAGGGCTAAATGGAAACACCATATATTTT.

This chain uses TRBV9 with TRBJ1-2, with 7 bases fitting TRBD1. The CDR3 has 15 amino acids. Germline CDR1 SGDLS, CDR2 YYNGEE. V trimming: 2 bases; J trimming: 8 bases; junction bases outside the gene matches: 12. This CDR3 is CASSVGPDRVHGYTF. The DNA for the CDR3 is TGTGCCAGCAGCGTTGGTCCCGACAGGGTTCACGGCTACACCTTC.

Judged by abundance, this clone is medium-sized. The V gene is TRBV14, the J gene TRBJ1-2, with D tentatively TRBD1 (5 bases). There are 12 residues in the CDR3. CDR1 SGHDN and CDR2 FVKESK come from the germline V gene. The V end was cut by 4 bases, the J end by 4 bases, with 7 bases between. CDR3 in amino acids: CASSPGSYGYTF. CDR3 nucleotides: TGTGCCAGCAGCCCAGGGTCCTATGGCTACACCTTC.

The chain links TRBV27 to TRBJ2-4; 8 bases fit TRBD2. V lost 5 bases and J lost 1; bases outside the gene matches: 7. The CDR3 totals 16 residues. Germline CDR1 is MNHEY and CDR2 is SMNVEV (reference sequence). The CDR3 here is CASSASGLGAKNIQYF. The CDR3, as DNA: TGTGCCAGCAGTGCCTCGGGACTAGGCGCCAAAAACATTCAGTACTTC.

The rearrangement uses TRBV5-1 and TRBJ1-3; 7 positions agree with TRBD1. V shed 0 bases and J 4 bases; nucleotides not matched to a gene: 10. This CDR3 region has 17 residues. Per germline, CDR1 SGHRS and CDR2 YFSETQ. In DNA, the CDR3 is TGCGCCAGCAGCTTGGATTCGGGACAGCGAAAAGGAAACACCATATATTTT. This codes for CASSLDSGQRKGNTIYF.